This T cell receptor (beta chain) was observed in a study of blood T cells in healthy people across ages. Peripheral blood from each donor was collected in a volume of approximately 10 milliliters. This clonotype has only a few counts. The J segment lost 2 bases and the V segment lost 0 bases, leaving 9 bases of the junction unmatched. Germline V gene data show CDR1 as DFQATT and CDR2 as SNEGSKA (reference sequence). The CDR3 has 16 residues. Sample-barcoded 5' priming and a J-beta primer mix drove a second PCR of about 6 to 12 cycles. TCRdb reprocessed the 5' RACE reads via MiXCR and lists one record per CDR3 protein. The table has about 900,000 distinct CDR3 sequences, roughly 43% seen once.

The clonotype originates from a man between 25 and 39 years old in good health. Input material: blood. This chain uses TRBV20-1 with TRBJ2-7, with 8 bases lining up with TRBD2. The CDR3 DNA reads as TGCAGTGCTAGAGATAGGGGACTAGTGGTTACCTACGAGCAGTACTTC. Translating gives CSARDRGLVVTYEQYF.